This T cell receptor beta chain derives from a study of T cells expressing NK-cell markers. Per germline, CDR1 SGHAT and CDR2 FQDESV (reference sequence). The CDR3 has 18 residues. TCRdb re-called the 5' RACE reads and catalogs CDR3 proteins one per entry, DNA excluded. This sample contains about 260,000 distinct CDR3 sequences. The source material was blood T cells: a sorted CD56 or NKG2C T cell subset, CD4+ or CD8+ T cells, or bulk PBMC T cells (not recorded which). This sequence was found in a woman between 18 and 70 years old in good health. This rearrangement joins TRBV11-1 to TRBJ2-6. The CDR3: CASSLGRSSFSGANVLTF.